The 26 T cell receptor beta chains in this list originate from one sample, sequenced in a study of OX40 agonist ivuxolimab in advanced cancers. This table comes from immunoSEQ multiplex PCR, and its TCRdb copy is limited to in-frame clones, with some not included. This sample has over 50,000 clones, with around 81% found just once. This material consisted of CD4+ or CD8+ T cells sorted from blood, taken in a trial of the OX40 agonist ivuxolimab. The receptors originated from an adult with an advanced solid tumor such as melanoma, head and neck, liver or kidney cancer.

The chain combines TRBV28 with TRBJ1-3; 7 nucleotides agree with TRBD1. V dropped 5 bases and J dropped 4; count of bases not matched to a gene: 8. CDR1 is MDHEN, CDR2 SYDVKM, per germline. The CDR3 is 15 residues long. CDR3 DNA: TGTGCCAGCAGTGAAGGACAGGTTACAGGAAACACCATATATTTT. It encodes CASSEGQVTGNTIYF.

This rearrangement joins TRBV7-2 to TRBJ2-1; 8 nucleotides align to TRBD2. CDR1 SGHTA and CDR2 FQGNSA come from the germline V gene. After removal of 8 bases from V and 6 bases from J, the junction contained 6 bases not matched to a gene. The CDR3 totals 13 residues. CDR3 residues: CASGTRVVNEQFF. For the CDR3, the DNA is TGTGCCAGCGGGACTAGGGTAGTCAATGAGCAGTTCTTC.

The J gene is TRBJ2-7, the V gene TRBV7-8; TRBD1 is a possible D gene (6 bases). CDR3 length: 18 residues. The V gene's germline CDR1 is SGHVS and CDR2 FQNEAQ. Trimming left V 3 bases short and J 3 bases short, with 24 bases between. The CDR3 here is CASSFNTLRDTSHYEQYF. The CDR3 DNA sequence: TGTGCCAGCAGCTTTAACACCCTCCGGGACACTTCTCACTACGAGCAGTACTTC.

The chain joins TRBV7-9 to TRBJ2-2; 7 bases are a match to TRBD2. Germline V gene data show CDR1 as SEHNR and CDR2 as FQNEAQ (reference sequence). This CDR3 comprises 15 residues. V trimming: 3 bases; J trimming: 4 bases; junction bases outside the gene matches: 5. The CDR3 loop reads CASSFTAGSTGELFF. The CDR3, as DNA: TGTGCCAGCAGCTTCACAGCGGGGAGCACCGGGGAGCTGTTTTTT.

The V gene is TRBV27, the J gene TRBJ1-2, with 9 nucleotides matching TRBD1. CDR1 is MNHEY, CDR2 SMNVEV, per germline (reference sequence). The J segment lost 6 bases and the V segment lost 4 bases, leaving 6 bases of the junction unmatched. The CDR3 covers 14 residues. In DNA, the CDR3 is TGTGCCAGCAGTTCAACCCGGGACAGGGATGGCTACACCTTC. Translation gives CASSSTRDRDGYTF.

The V call is TRBV6-5, the J call TRBJ1-2; D uncertain. The CDR3 totals 13 residues. The germline CDR1 and CDR2 sequences are MNHEY and SVGAGI. V was trimmed by 6 bases and J by 0 bases, leaving 8 bases between them. DNA of the CDR3: TGTGCCAGCAGGTACAGCTCTAACTATGGCTACACCTTC. Encoded protein: CASRYSSNYGYTF.

This clone was seen a few times. This chain connects TRBV10-1 to TRBJ1-3; D might be TRBD1 (5 bases). The CDR3 contains 15 residues. With 0 bases removed from V and 0 bases from J, the gap between germline ends came to 6 bases. Germline CDR1 is WNHNN and CDR2 is SYGVQD (reference sequence). CDR3 bases: TGCGCCAGCAGTGAGTCGGGGGTCTCTGGAAACACCATATATTTT. Translation gives CASSESGVSGNTIYF.

This sequence joins TRBV11-2 and TRBJ1-2, with TRBD1 as a possible D gene (5 bases). The CDR3 length is 13 residues. Germline V gives CDR1 SGHAT, CDR2 FQNNGV. The ends were cut back, 0 bases at V and 6 bases at J, with 8 bases in the middle. The CDR3 loop is CASSLDRGDGYTF. The CDR3 region has the DNA TGTGCCAGCAGCTTAGATCGGGGGGATGGCTACACCTTC. Supplemented by reference TRBV11-2 and TRBJ1-2, the full variable domain reads EAGVAQSPRYKIIEKRQSVAFWCNPISGHATLYWYQQILGQGPKLLIQFQNNGVVDDSQLPKDRFSAERLKGVDSTLKIQPAKLEDSAVYLCASSLDRGDGYTFGSGTRLTVV.

The chain recombines TRBV9 with TRBJ1-5; D ambiguous. The CDR3 has 16 amino acids. V was shortened by 5 bases and J by 1 base, with 16 bases between the two germline ends. Germline V CDR1 and CDR2: SGDLS, YYNGEE. This CDR3 reads CASRDYLPRSNQPQHF. In DNA form, the CDR3 reads TGTGCCAGCAGGGACTACCTCCCGCGGAGCAATCAGCCCCAGCATTTT. Filled out from reference TRBV9 and TRBJ1-5, the complete variable domain reads DSGVTQTPKHLITATGQRVTLRCSPRSGDLSVYWYQQSLDQGLQFLIQYYNGEERAKGNILERFSAQQFPDLHSELNLSSLELGDSALYFCASRDYLPRSNQPQHFGDGTRLSIL.

CDR3 sequence: CASSPIQGNTGELFF. CDR3 DNA sequence: TGTGCCAGCTCACCTATACAGGGGAATACCGGGGAGCTGTTTTTT. The chain recombines TRBV18 with TRBJ2-2, with 7 bases matching TRBD1. Germline CDR1 reads KGHSH; CDR2 reads LQKENI. The CDR3 has 15 residues. V was clipped by 3 bases and J by 5 bases; unmatched bases: 6.

V is TRBV19 and J is TRBJ1-2, with 7 positions matching TRBD1. The CDR3 totals 12 residues. The V gene's germline CDR1 is LNHDA and CDR2 SQIVND (reference sequence). The V and J ends lost 9 bases and 6 bases, in that order; junction bases with no gene match: 7. CDR3 amino acids: CASYDRVDGYTF. The CDR3 DNA reads TGTGCCAGCTACGACAGGGTTGATGGCTACACCTTC. Complete variable domain (other parts from reference TRBV19 and TRBJ1-2): DGGITQSPKYLFRKEGQNVTLSCEQNLNHDAMYWYRQDPGQGLRLIYYSQIVNDFQKGDIAEGYSVSREKKESFPLTVTSAQKNPTAFYLCASYDRVDGYTFGSGTRLTVV.

The chain carries TRBV28 and TRBJ2-5; a possible D gene is TRBD1 (5 bases). Per germline, CDR1 MDHEN and CDR2 SYDVKM. The CDR3 runs 14 residues. Trimming took 6 bases from V and 5 from J, leaving 16 bases between them. CDR3 DNA: TGTGCCAGCAGCTTCTTTCAGGGTCTCGAGACCCAGTACTTC. Amino acid sequence: CASSFFQGLETQYF.

The gene calls are TRBV30 and TRBJ2-3; TRBD2 aligns across 14 bases. The CDR3 is 21 amino acids. Germline CDR1 GTSNPN, CDR2 SVGIG (reference sequence). The V gene end was trimmed by 3 bases and the J gene end by 3 bases; junction bases not matched to a gene: 20. In DNA form, the CDR3 reads TGTGCCTGGAGCCTCCCCCCCACTCTCCTCGGACTAGCGGGAGGAACAGATACGCAGTATTTT. Its protein is CAWSLPPTLLGLAGGTDTQYF. The full variable domain, with the rest looked up from reference TRBV30 and TRBJ2-3, is SQTIHQWPATLVQPVGSPLSLECTVEGTSNPNLYWYRQAAGRGLQLLFYSVGIGQISSEVPQNLSASRPQDRQFILSSKKLLLSDSGFYLCAWSLPPTLLGLAGGTDTQYFGPGTRLTVL.

The chain couples TRBV28 to TRBJ1-5; D might be TRBD1 (5 bases). Germline CDR1 MDHEN, CDR2 SYDVKM. V was trimmed by 6 bases and J by 7 bases, leaving 19 bases between them. This CDR3 spans 15 amino acids. This CDR3 reads CASSRTGTSHQPQHF. As DNA, the CDR3 is TGTGCCAGCAGCCGCACCGGGACTTCCCACCAGCCCCAGCATTTT.

There are a few counts of this clone. The V and J genes are TRBV19 and TRBJ1-1; the D gene is possibly TRBD1 (5 bases). Germline V gene data show CDR1 as LNHDA and CDR2 as SQIVND (reference sequence). V gave up 8 bases and J gave up 2 bases, with 12 bases separating them. CDR3 length: 13 amino acids. The CDR3 DNA reads TGTGCCAGTGCAACAGGATTCAACACTGAAGCTTTCTTT. Protein product: CASATGFNTEAFF. The variable domain in full, with the rest retrieved from reference TRBV19 and TRBJ1-1, is DGGITQSPKYLFRKEGQNVTLSCEQNLNHDAMYWYRQDPGQGLRLIYYSQIVNDFQKGDIAEGYSVSREKKESFPLTVTSAQKNPTAFYLCASATGFNTEAFFGQGTRLTVV.

CDR3 nucleotides: TGTGCCAGCACCACCGGACTTGGCCAAGAGACCCAGTACTTC. Translation gives CASTTGLGQETQYF. V usage is TRBV5-4 and J usage is TRBJ2-5; possible D gene TRBD2, 5 bases. The V end was cut by 6 bases, the J end by 1 base, with 13 bases between. The CDR3 covers 14 residues. CDR1 is SGHNT and CDR2 is YYREEE in the germline V gene (reference sequence).

This chain links TRBV7-9 with TRBJ1-2, with 11 bases that match TRBD1. The germline gives CDR1 SEHNR, CDR2 FQNEAQ (reference sequence). After removal of 1 base from V and 3 bases from J, the junction contained 1 base not matched to a gene. This CDR3 has 15 residues. Here the CDR3 DNA reads TGTGCCAGCAGCTTAGGGACAGGGGGCGACTATGGCTACACCTTC. Translated: CASSLGTGGDYGYTF.

This clone was seen a handful of times. The genes are TRBV4-1 and TRBJ2-7; 9 nucleotides match TRBD2. Trimming removed 3 bases from V and 2 bases from J; junction bases left unmatched: 11. Germline V gives CDR1 MGHRA, CDR2 YSYEKL. The CDR3 extends over 17 amino acids. The CDR3 protein is CASSHPSPTSGTYEQYF. In nucleotides, the CDR3 is TGCGCCAGCAGCCACCCCTCCCCGACTAGCGGAACCTACGAGCAGTACTTC.

The chain has TRBV11-2 and TRBJ1-3; possible D gene TRBD1, 5 bases. The CDR3 has 14 residues. Trimming took 6 bases from V and 2 from J, leaving 11 bases between them. Germline CDR1 reads SGHAT; CDR2 reads FQNNGV. DNA for the CDR3: TGTGCCAGCAGGCCTTTGGGGGCTGGAAACACCATATATTTT. Amino acids: CASRPLGAGNTIYF.

J is TRBJ2-1 and V is TRBV7-8, with D perhaps TRBD2 (6 bases). Germline V lookup: CDR1 SGHVS, CDR2 FQNEAQ. The CDR3 contains 16 residues. V was trimmed by 5 bases and J by 6 bases, leaving 20 bases between them. The CDR3 DNA follows: TGTGCCAGCAGCCGAATCCTGCGGGACGCGTCCAATGAGCAGTTCTTC. Amino acids: CASSRILRDASNEQFF. Combining the CDR3 with reference TRBV7-8 and TRBJ2-1 gives the whole variable domain GAGVSQSPRYKVAKRGQDVALRCDPISGHVSLFWYQQALGQGPEFLTYFQNEAQLDKSGLPSDRFFAERPEGSVSTLKIQRTQQEDSAVYLCASSRILRDASNEQFFGPGTRLTVL.

The rearrangement joins TRBV27 to TRBJ1-4; the match to TRBD1 covers 7 bases. The V gene end was trimmed by 5 bases and the J gene end by 5 bases; junction bases not matched to a gene: 8. The CDR3 has 15 residues. Per germline, CDR1 MNHEY and CDR2 SMNVEV (reference sequence). Here the CDR3 reads CASSLRTGLNEKLFF. CDR3 in DNA: TGTGCCAGCAGTCTGAGGACAGGTCTGAATGAAAAACTGTTTTTT.

A few counts support this clone. The rearrangement joins TRBV9 to TRBJ1-2; 7 bases map to TRBD1. CDR1 SGDLS and CDR2 YYNGEE come from the germline V gene. CDR3 length: 13 residues. Trimming removed 7 bases from V and 7 bases from J; junction bases left unmatched: 10. CDR3 residues: CASFSGGAIGYTF. CDR3 coding DNA: TGTGCCAGCTTCTCAGGGGGGGCGATTGGCTACACCTTC.

The gene calls are TRBV15 and TRBJ2-5; unclear D gene. Trimming shortened V by 2 bases and J by 4 bases, and 14 bases separated the two germline ends. The V gene's germline CDR1 is LNHNV and CDR2 YYDKDF (reference sequence). The CDR3 is 15 amino acids. CDR3 region: CATSRNRQLAETQYF. The CDR3 DNA reads TGTGCCACCAGCAGAAATCGCCAGCTCGCAGAGACCCAGTACTTC.

V gene TRBV27 combines with J gene TRBJ2-2, with 9 bases identical to TRBD1. V shed 5 bases and J 5 bases; nucleotides not matched to a gene: 6. Germline V CDR1 and CDR2: MNHEY, SMNVEV (reference sequence). This CDR3 has 15 residues. The CDR3 DNA is TGTGCCAGCAGTCCCGGGACAGGGAGTACCGGGGAGCTGTTTTTT. It translates to CASSPGTGSTGELFF.

The chain links TRBV27 to TRBJ1-1, with D possibly matching TRBD1 (5 bases). Germline lookup yields CDR1 MNHEY and CDR2 SMNVEV (reference sequence). Trimming removed 2 bases at V and 5 bases at J, with 9 bases between. The CDR3 consists of 13 residues. For the CDR3, the DNA is TGTGCCAGCAGTTTACGGGGGGGGACTGAAGCTTTCTTT. Amino acids: CASSLRGGTEAFF.

The chain combines TRBV28 with TRBJ1-1; D is unclear. In germline, CDR1 is MDHEN, CDR2 SYDVKM. CDR3 length: 14 amino acids. V dropped 2 bases and J dropped 1 base, with 8 bases sitting between them. The CDR3 DNA sequence: TGTGCCAGCAGTTTAAACACCCCGAACACTGAAGCTTTCTTT. As protein: CASSLNTPNTEAFF.